Following are 6 T cell receptor beta chains from one sample sequenced in a study of T-cell reconstitution after alpha-beta-depleted transplantation in children. TCRbeta library construction was performed incorporating unique molecular identifiers. One entry per CDR3 protein, called by TCRdb with MiXCR from the PCR reads. This sample has approximately 350,000 distinct CDR3 sequences, with around 15% found just once. Sequencing used PBMCs, mostly from graft donor cells, obtained 360 days after TCRalphabeta/CD19-depleted stem cell transplant. The receptor set was obtained from a male patient aged 2-15 years who had a stem cell transplant for acute lymphoblastic leukemia, so the T cells may come from the graft donor.

The chain is built from TRBV11-3 and TRBJ2-1; TRBD2 matches 13 bases. CDR3 length equals 15 residues. J lost 7 bases, V lost 4 bases, and 4 bases had no gene match. The germline CDR1 and CDR2 sequences are SGHNT and YENEEA. CDR3 region: CASSSRTSGSNEQFF. CDR3 coding DNA: TGTGCCAGCAGCTCCCGGACTAGCGGGAGTAATGAGCAGTTCTTC.

This clonotype was observed a few times. The chain uses TRBV20-1 and TRBJ2-7; 8 nucleotides agree with TRBD1. Germline loops: CDR1 DFQATT, CDR2 SNEGSKA (reference sequence). V trimming: 3 bases; J trimming: 6 bases; junction bases outside the gene matches: 10. The CDR3 has 14 amino acids. The CDR3 loop reads CSARGQGAYGEQYF. CDR3 nucleotides: TGCAGTGCTAGGGGCCAGGGGGCTTACGGCGAGCAGTACTTC.

This clonotype was counted at least ten times. The chain is built from TRBV2 and TRBJ2-5; D tentatively fits TRBD1 or TRBD2 (5 bases each). The ends were cut back, 5 bases at V and 4 bases at J, with 8 bases in the middle. The CDR3 length is 12 residues. The V gene's germline CDR1 is SNHLY and CDR2 FYNNEI. The chain's CDR3 is CASSWGRETQYF. CDR3 bases: TGTGCCAGCAGTTGGGGACGAGAGACCCAGTACTTC.

The chain is built from TRBV13 and TRBJ1-4, with no clear D. The CDR3 loop spans 16 amino acids. Germline V gene sequence: CDR1 PRHDT, CDR2 FYEKMQ (reference sequence). Trimming removed 2 bases at V and 1 base at J, with 11 bases between. For the CDR3, the DNA is TGTGCCAGCAGCTTATCGGGGTTTGGAACTAATGAAAAACTGTTTTTT. It is translated as CASSLSGFGTNEKLFF.

This clonotype was counted many times. The chain recombines TRBV12-3 or TRBV12-4 with TRBJ1-1; D is unresolved. Between the trimmed V and J ends, which lost 5 bases and 7 bases, there was a span of 11 bases. The CDR3 has 12 residues. CDR3: CASSASNLEAFF. The CDR3 DNA reads as TGTGCCAGCAGTGCCAGCAACCTTGAAGCTTTCTTT.

In this sample, this clonotype turned up a few times. This rearrangement joins TRBV12-3 or TRBV12-4 to TRBJ2-1, with a possible D match to TRBD2 (5 bases). The CDR3 has 13 residues. The V and J ends lost 5 bases and 9 bases respectively, with 14 bases between them. CDR3 amino acids: CASSATSAGEQFF. DNA for the CDR3: TGTGCCAGCAGTGCTACTAGTGCCGGTGAGCAGTTCTTC.